A selection of T cell receptor beta chains follows, all from one sample in a study of blood T cell repertoires in COVID-19. Profiled with immunoSEQ multiplex PCR; TCRdb holds only in-frame clones, not every one. The sample shows about 320,000 clones, roughly 90% of them seen only once. Sequencing input: peripheral blood. The source of these receptors is a man younger than 35 who had recovered from COVID-19. CDR3s leave out the opening cysteine and the closing phenylalanine or tryptophan. Clone size appears in some rows only: once, few, many, or a class for an expanded clone.

TRBV5-1	TRBJ1-1	.	ASSLTRDSEAF
TRBV4-1	TRBJ2-7	.	ASSLIDGVDEQY
TRBV5-6	TRBJ2-5	.	ASSRQETQY
TRBV15	TRBJ2-7	.	ATSRVGRGYEQY
TRBV7-2	TRBJ1-5	.	ASSVLSNQPQH
TRBV10-3	TRBJ1-4	once	ATRDSTGNEKLF
TRBV18	TRBJ1-2	once	ASSPLEREGGYT
TRBV7-2	TRBJ2-1	.	ASSSSGTGGREQF
TRBV7-6	TRBJ2-2	.	ASSLVGTGDTGELF
TRBV9	TRBJ1-6	.	ASSVGQGASNSPLH
TRBV2	TRBJ2-6	.	ASRDRVAGANVLT
TRBV5-8	TRBJ1-6	.	ATVGTANSPLH
TRBV19	TRBJ2-3	.	ASSIVWPSGTPDTQY
TRBV7-2	TRBJ2-7	once	ASSLGLAGLYEQY
TRBV4-1	TRBJ1-1	.	ASSQQGVTEAF
TRBV7-6	TRBJ2-1	.	ASSLVGTGGLNEQF
TRBV4-3	TRBJ2-3	.	ASSQGEGARTDTQY
TRBV29-1	TRBJ2-5	.	SVGEAVFGRETQY
TRBV6-5	TRBJ1-1	.	ASRLQGSGTEAF
TRBV9	TRBJ1-1	.	ASSVSPDRGGDTEAF
TRBV4-1	TRBJ2-1	.	ASSQAGTSGGLYEQF
TRBV6-1	TRBJ2-5	.	ASSEGGGEGETQY
TRBV5-4	TRBJ2-7	.	ASSLDQTYEQY
TRBV19	TRBJ1-2	.	ASGTGGNYGYT
TRBV27	TRBJ1-1	.	ASSFSGAVITEAF
TRBV25-1	TRBJ2-1	.	ASSEGLEQF
TRBV9	TRBJ1-3	.	ASSPGTGEGNTIY
TRBV5-4	TRBJ2-1	.	AIPSGRAADEQF
TRBV21-1	TRBJ1-2	.	ASSKSRLTGFYGYT
TRBV6-2/TRBV6-3	TRBJ2-5	.	ASSYVGLTQETQY
TRBV6-5	TRBJ1-4	.	ASRGLTNEKLF
TRBV5-6	TRBJ2-7	.	ASSLVGPAGGREQY
TRBV4-3	TRBJ1-2	.	ASRDLGGMGYT
TRBV7-3	TRBJ1-1	.	ASSTQGSTEAF
TRBV6-6	TRBJ1-1	.	ASSPYLVGARNTEAF
TRBV18	TRBJ2-1	few	ASSPPMRGGSEQF
TRBV6-1	TRBJ1-2	.	ASSESRGFYYGYT
TRBV7-2	TRBJ2-3	.	ASSPRQTDTQY
TRBV18	TRBJ2-7	.	ASSAANPGSGGSEQY
TRBV28	TRBJ1-1	once	ASRAGHTEAF
TRBV5-1	TRBJ1-1	.	ASSLVGSGGGMNTEAF
TRBV12-3/TRBV12-4	TRBJ1-6	few	ASSLPGSPLH
TRBV3-1/TRBV3-2	TRBJ2-3	.	ASSVREFSSTDTQY
TRBV30	TRBJ1-1	.	AWSGNREEAF
TRBV18	TRBJ1-2	.	ASSPVTGNNYGYT
TRBV6-1	TRBJ1-4	.	ASSESRALEKLF
TRBV4-2	TRBJ1-4	.	ASGGQGAQTNEKLF
TRBV5-3	TRBJ2-5	.	ARSLPGGETQY
TRBV2	TRBJ2-7	.	ASTTPRGGGPYEQY
TRBV20-1	TRBJ2-1	.	SASVSDNEQF
TRBV7-6	TRBJ1-1	.	ASSPRDIRNTEAF
TRBV5-4	TRBJ2-1	.	ASSRLAGRDNEQF
TRBV3-1/TRBV3-2	TRBJ2-7	.	ASSHDTGTGSFEQY
TRBV3-1/TRBV3-2	TRBJ2-2	.	ASSQAGANTGELF
TRBV6-1	TRBJ1-1	.	ASSQDLVRAAAF
TRBV5-6	TRBJ1-4	.	ASSFGTGDEKLF
TRBV27	TRBJ2-1	.	ASSLSSLRTSGPRFPYNEQF
TRBV15	TRBJ2-7	few	ATSTQGGTEQY